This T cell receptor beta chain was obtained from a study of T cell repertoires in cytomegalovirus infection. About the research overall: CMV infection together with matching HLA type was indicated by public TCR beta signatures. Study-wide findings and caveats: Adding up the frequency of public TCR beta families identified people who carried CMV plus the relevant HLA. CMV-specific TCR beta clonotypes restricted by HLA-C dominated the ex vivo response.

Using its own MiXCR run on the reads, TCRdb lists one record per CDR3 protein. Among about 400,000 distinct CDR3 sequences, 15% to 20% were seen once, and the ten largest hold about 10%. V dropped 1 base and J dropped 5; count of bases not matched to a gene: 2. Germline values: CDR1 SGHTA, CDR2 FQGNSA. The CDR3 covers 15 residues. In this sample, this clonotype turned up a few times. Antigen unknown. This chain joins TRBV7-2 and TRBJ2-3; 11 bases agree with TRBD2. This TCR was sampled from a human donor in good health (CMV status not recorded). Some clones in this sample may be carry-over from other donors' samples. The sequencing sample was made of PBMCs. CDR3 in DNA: TGTGCCAGCAGCTTAGACCTAGCGGGAGGAGATACGCAGTATTTT. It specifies CASSLDLAGGDTQYF.